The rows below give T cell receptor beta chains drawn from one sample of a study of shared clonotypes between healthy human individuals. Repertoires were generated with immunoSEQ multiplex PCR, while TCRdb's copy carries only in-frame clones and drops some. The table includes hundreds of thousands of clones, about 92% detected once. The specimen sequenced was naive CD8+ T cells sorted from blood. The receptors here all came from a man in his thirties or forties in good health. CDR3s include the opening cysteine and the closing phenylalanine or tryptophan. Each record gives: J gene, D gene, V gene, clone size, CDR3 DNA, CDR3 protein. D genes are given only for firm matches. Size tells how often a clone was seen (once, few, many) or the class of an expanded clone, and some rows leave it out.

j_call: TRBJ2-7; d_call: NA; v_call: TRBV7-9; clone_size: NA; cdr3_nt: TGTGCCAGCAGCTTAGGAGGGACGGGTCTTGACTACGAGCAGTACTTC; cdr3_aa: CASSLGGTGLDYEQYF
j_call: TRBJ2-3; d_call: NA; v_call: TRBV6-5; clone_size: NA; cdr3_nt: TGTGCCAGCAGTTACTGGGGGACAGCGGGGACAGATACGCAGTATTTT; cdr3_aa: CASSYWGTAGTDTQYF
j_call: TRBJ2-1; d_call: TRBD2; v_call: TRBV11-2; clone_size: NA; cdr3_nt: TGTGCCAGCAGCTTAGGTACTAGCGGGAGCGTGAATGAGCAGTTCTTC; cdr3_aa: CASSLGTSGSVNEQFF
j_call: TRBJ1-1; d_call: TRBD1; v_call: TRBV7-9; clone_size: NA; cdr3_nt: TGTGCCAGCAGCCGACAGGGCCTAAGCACTGAAGCTTTCTTT; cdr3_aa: CASSRQGLSTEAFF
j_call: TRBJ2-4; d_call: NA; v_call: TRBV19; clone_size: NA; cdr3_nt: TGTGCCACCAGAGGGGATATGAGGAACATTCAGTACTTC; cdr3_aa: CATRGDMRNIQYF
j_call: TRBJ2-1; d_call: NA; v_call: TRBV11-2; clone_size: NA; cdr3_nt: TGTGCCATCGCCCCCGGACAGTACAATGAGCAGTTCTTC; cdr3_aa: CAIAPGQYNEQFF
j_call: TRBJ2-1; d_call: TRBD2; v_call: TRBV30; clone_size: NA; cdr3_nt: TGTGCCTGGACATTGGGGACTAGCGGGAGGCCCACGGGGAATGAGCAGTTCTTC; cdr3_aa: CAWTLGTSGRPTGNEQFF
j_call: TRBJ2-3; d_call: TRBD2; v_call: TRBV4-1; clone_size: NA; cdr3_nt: TGCGCCAGCAGCCAAGGACTAGCGGCAGATACGCAGTATTTT; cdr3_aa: CASSQGLAADTQYF
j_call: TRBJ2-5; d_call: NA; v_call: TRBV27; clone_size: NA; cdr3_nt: TGTGCCAGCAGTTCCCACACTTTAAGCGGCTACCAAGAGACCCAGTACTTC; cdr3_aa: CASSSHTLSGYQETQYF
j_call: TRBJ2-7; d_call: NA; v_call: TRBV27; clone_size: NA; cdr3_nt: TGTGCCAGCAGTAACGCGGGACCCTACGAGCAGTACTTC; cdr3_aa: CASSNAGPYEQYF
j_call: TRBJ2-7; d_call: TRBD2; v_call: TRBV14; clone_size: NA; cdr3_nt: TGTGCCAGCAGCCAACGACTGGATAGCGGGACCTCCTACGAGCAGTACTTC; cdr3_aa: CASSQRLDSGTSYEQYF
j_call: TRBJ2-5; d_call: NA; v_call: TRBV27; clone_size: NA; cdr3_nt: TGTGCCAGCATTGGACAGTCTGAAGAGACCCAGTACTTC; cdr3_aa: CASIGQSEETQYF
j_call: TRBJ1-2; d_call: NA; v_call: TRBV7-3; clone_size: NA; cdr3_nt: TGTGCCAGCAGCTCAACGGGGGAGGGTGGCTACACCTTC; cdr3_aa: CASSSTGEGGYTF
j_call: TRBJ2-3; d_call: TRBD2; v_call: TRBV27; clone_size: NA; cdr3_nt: TGTGCCAGCAGTTTACTAGCGGGAGGGCCCACAGATACGCAGTATTTT; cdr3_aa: CASSLLAGGPTDTQYF
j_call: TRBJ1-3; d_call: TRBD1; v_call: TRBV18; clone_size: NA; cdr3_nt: TGTGCCAGCTTCTCCGGGACAGGGCTCATAGTATCTGGAAACACCATATATTTT; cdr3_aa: CASFSGTGLIVSGNTIYF
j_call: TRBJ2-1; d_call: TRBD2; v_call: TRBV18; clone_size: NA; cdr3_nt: TGTGCCAGCTCACCACCTCTAGCGGGAGTATTCAATGAGCAGTTCTTC; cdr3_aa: CASSPPLAGVFNEQFF
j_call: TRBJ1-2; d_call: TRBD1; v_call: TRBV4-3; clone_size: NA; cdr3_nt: TGCGCCAGCAGCCAAGATGGGACAGGGGTTCTGGGCTACACCTTC; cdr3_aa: CASSQDGTGVLGYTF
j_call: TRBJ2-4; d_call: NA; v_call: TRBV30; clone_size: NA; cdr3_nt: TGTGCCTGGAGTACACTAGGGTACATTCAGTACTTC; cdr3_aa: CAWSTLGYIQYF
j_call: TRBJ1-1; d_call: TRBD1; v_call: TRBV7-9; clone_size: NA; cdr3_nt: TGTGCCAGCAGCTTCGGGACAGGGGGCCCCACTGAAGCTTTCTTT; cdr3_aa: CASSFGTGGPTEAFF
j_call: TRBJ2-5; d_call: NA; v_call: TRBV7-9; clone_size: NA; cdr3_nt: TGTGCCAGCAGTGCGGGGCCCGAGACCCAGTACTTC; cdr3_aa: CASSAGPETQYF
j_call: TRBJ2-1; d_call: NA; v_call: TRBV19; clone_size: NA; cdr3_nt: TGTGCCAGTACCCTCTCGGGGGCCTCCTACAATGAGCAGTTCTTC; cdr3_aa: CASTLSGASYNEQFF
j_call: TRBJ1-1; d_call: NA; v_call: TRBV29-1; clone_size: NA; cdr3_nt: TGCAGCGTTGGGGACGGTCTGAACACTGAAGCTTTCTTT; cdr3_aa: CSVGDGLNTEAFF
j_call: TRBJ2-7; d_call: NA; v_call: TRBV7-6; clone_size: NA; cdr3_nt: TGTGCCAGCAGCTCCAGAGTGGGGTACTCCTACGAGCAGTACTTC; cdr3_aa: CASSSRVGYSYEQYF
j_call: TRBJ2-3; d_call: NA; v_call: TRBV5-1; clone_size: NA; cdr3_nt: TGCGCCAGCAGCTTGGGAGATTCGGGAGATACGCAGTATTTT; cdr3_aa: CASSLGDSGDTQYF
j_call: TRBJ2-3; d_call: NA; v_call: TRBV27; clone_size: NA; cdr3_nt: TGTGCCAGCACCCAGGACCCCAAGGGCACAGATACGCAGTATTTT; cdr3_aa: CASTQDPKGTDTQYF
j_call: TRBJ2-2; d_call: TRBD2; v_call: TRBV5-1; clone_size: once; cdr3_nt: TGCGCCAGCAGCCCCCTGGGGGGGGACACCGGGGAGCTGTTTTTT; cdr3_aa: CASSPLGGDTGELFF
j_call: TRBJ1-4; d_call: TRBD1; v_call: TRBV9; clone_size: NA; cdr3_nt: TGTGCCAGCAGCGTCGCGACAGGGCCTAATGAAAAACTGTTTTTT; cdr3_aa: CASSVATGPNEKLFF
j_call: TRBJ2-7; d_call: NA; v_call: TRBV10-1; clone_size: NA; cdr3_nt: TGCGCCAGCAGTGTTCCAGACACCTCCTACGAGCAGTACTTC; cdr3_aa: CASSVPDTSYEQYF